Listed here are 21 T cell receptor beta chains from one sample, sequenced in a study of Ad26.COV2.S vaccination and SARS-CoV-2 variants. Some clones are missing from TCRdb's copy, which holds only in-frame ones; the method was immunoSEQ multiplex PCR. Of around 86,000 clones listed, approximately 77% are singletons. The material sequenced was peripheral blood, taken after recovery from COVID-19. The source of these receptors is a human donor who had recovered from COVID-19.

The J gene is TRBJ1-2, the V gene TRBV7-8; D is uncertain. The CDR3 sequence is 11 residues long. Germline assignment: CDR1 SGHVS and CDR2 FQNEAQ. Trimming took off 3 bases at V and 11 bases at J, with 10 bases between the two ends. CDR3 region: CASSFGLGYTF. The CDR3 DNA follows: TGTGCCAGCAGCTTCGGGTTGGGATACACCTTC.

J is TRBJ1-2 and V is TRBV9; TRBD1 might be the D (6 bases). This CDR3 is 12 amino acids long. Germline values: CDR1 SGDLS, CDR2 YYNGEE. The ends were cut back, 3 bases at V and 8 bases at J, with 11 bases in the middle. The CDR3 nucleotides are TGTGCCAGCAGCGAACAGGGTCGGGGCTACACCTTC. Residues: CASSEQGRGYTF.

The rearrangement joins TRBV6-5 to TRBJ1-2; unclear D gene. There are 16 residues in the CDR3. V gave up 4 bases and J gave up 2 bases, with 17 bases separating them. Germline V gives CDR1 MNHEY, CDR2 SVGAGI. CDR3 in DNA: TGTGCCAGCAGTTTCTACCCTATGACGAAGAACTATGGCTACACCTTC. It codes for CASSFYPMTKNYGYTF.

The chain has TRBV20-1 and TRBJ2-7; possible D gene TRBD2, 5 bases. Germline loops: CDR1 DFQATT, CDR2 SNEGSKA (reference sequence). The length of the CDR3 is 13 residues. V was cut by 3 bases and J by 4 bases, with 13 bases left in between. The CDR3 nucleotides are TGCAGTGCTAGTATGAAGGGCGGGTACGAGCAGTACTTC. Encoded protein: CSASMKGGYEQYF.

This clone was counted a single time. The genes are TRBV4-3 and TRBJ2-7; perhaps TRBD2 as D (5 bases). V was trimmed by 0 bases and J by 4 bases, leaving 13 bases between them. This CDR3 has 15 amino acids. Germline V gene sequence: CDR1 LGHNA, CDR2 YSLEER. The CDR3 region is CASSQDLLGRYEQYF. The CDR3 coding sequence is TGCGCCAGCAGCCAAGATTTACTAGGAAGATACGAGCAGTACTTC.

The chain recombines TRBV5-6 with TRBJ1-2, with a possible D match to TRBD1 (5 bases). Looked up from germline, CDR1 is SGHDT and CDR2 is YYEEEE. V was trimmed by 4 bases and J by 3 bases, leaving 10 bases between them. This CDR3 is built from 13 residues. CDR3: CASSPDSDYGYTF. In DNA form, the CDR3 reads TGTGCCAGCAGCCCTGACAGCGACTATGGCTACACCTTC.

This clone was seen only a few times. The gene calls are TRBV28 and TRBJ2-3, with 9 bases matching TRBD2. V trimming: 5 bases; J trimming: 4 bases; junction bases outside the gene matches: 10. The CDR3 extends over 16 amino acids. Germline lookup yields CDR1 MDHEN and CDR2 SYDVKM. CDR3 sequence reads: CASSPRWGLAADTQYF. The CDR3, as DNA: TGTGCCAGCAGTCCTAGGTGGGGACTAGCCGCAGATACGCAGTATTTT.

As to this clone: The same CDR3 arises from other DNA sequences in this sample as well. The rearrangement joins TRBV9 to TRBJ2-7; 14 bases map to TRBD2. The junction had 3 bases not matched to a gene; V was cut back by 3 bases and J by 4 bases. Germline loops: CDR1 SGDLS, CDR2 YYNGEE. The CDR3 loop spans 15 amino acids. The CDR3 DNA is TGTGCCAGCAGCGCCGGGACTAGCGGGAGATACGAGCAGTACTTC. Translated, it gives CASSAGTSGRYEQYF.

The chain carries TRBV4-2 and TRBJ2-1, with 7 bases identical to TRBD2. The germline CDR1 and CDR2 sequences are LGHNA and YNFKEQ. J was trimmed by 8 bases and V by 1 base; bases with no gene match: 8. The CDR3 totals 15 residues. CDR3 in amino acids: CASSQATSSVHEQFF. The CDR3 nucleotides read TGTGCCAGCAGCCAAGCGACTAGCTCAGTCCATGAGCAGTTCTTC.

This clone showed up just a few times. The chain uses TRBV7-9 and TRBJ1-3, with a weak D call TRBD1 (5 bases). The CDR3 is 14 residues long. The V gene's germline CDR1 is SEHNR and CDR2 FQNEAQ (reference sequence). Deletions cut 5 bases from V and 2 bases from J, with 10 bases between. The CDR3 spells CASSPGATGNTIYF. The CDR3 DNA reads TGTGCCAGCAGCCCCGGGGCGACTGGAAACACCATATATTTT.

For this clone: This may be a read error: a much more frequent sequence differs by one nucleotide. Within the sample, other DNA sequences also encode this same CDR3. The genes are TRBV9 and TRBJ1-1, with TRBD1 matching over 7 bases. This CDR3 comprises 13 residues. Trimming cost V 0 bases and J 5 bases; bases outside gene matches: 1. CDR1 is SGDLS and CDR2 is YYNGEE in the germline V gene. CDR3 sequence reads: CASSVDRGTEAFF. The CDR3 region has the DNA TGTGCCAGCAGCGTAGACAGGGGAACTGAAGCTTTCTTT.

The chain joins TRBV11-1 to TRBJ2-5, with D unresolved. V lost 4 bases to trimming and J lost 2 bases, with 17 bases between them. There are 16 residues in the CDR3. Germline CDR1 and CDR2: SGHAT and FQDESV (reference sequence). The CDR3: CASSYMAASFQETQYF. In DNA, the CDR3 is TGTGCCAGCAGCTATATGGCAGCCAGTTTTCAAGAGACCCAGTACTTC.

The rearrangement joins TRBV27 to TRBJ2-5, with 11 positions matching TRBD2. The junction had 4 bases not matched to a gene; V was cut back by 5 bases and J by 5 bases. In germline, CDR1 is MNHEY, CDR2 SMNVEV (reference sequence). The CDR3 has 14 amino acids. The CDR3 here is CASSPVAGGETQYF. DNA of the CDR3: TGTGCCAGCAGTCCCGTAGCGGGAGGGGAGACCCAGTACTTC.

CDR3 amino acids: CASSLRQNEKLFF. The CDR3 bases are TGTGCCAGCAGTTTAAGACAAAATGAAAAACTGTTTTTT. The chain links TRBV28 to TRBJ1-4; D not certain. The V gene's germline CDR1 is MDHEN and CDR2 SYDVKM. The CDR3 runs 13 residues. The germline V and J ends were trimmed by 2 bases and 5 bases, with 6 bases remaining between them.

The rearrangement uses TRBV5-6 and TRBJ1-2; D may be TRBD1 (5 bases). CDR3 size: 14 residues. Per the germline V gene, CDR1 is SGHDT and CDR2 is YYEEEE. Trimming left V 1 base short and J 1 base short, with 8 bases between. CDR3 sequence reads: CASSLPTVNYGYTF. The CDR3 bases are TGTGCCAGCAGCTTGCCGACAGTTAACTATGGCTACACCTTC.

The CDR3 region is CATSRVSGNYNEQFF. The CDR3 bases are TGTGCCACCAGCAGAGTTTCCGGGAACTACAATGAGCAGTTCTTC. The J gene is TRBJ2-1, the V gene TRBV15, with D maybe TRBD2 (5 bases). V was shortened by 1 base and J by 3 bases, with 10 bases between the two germline ends. The V gene's germline CDR1 is LNHNV and CDR2 YYDKDF (reference sequence). The CDR3 length is 15 residues. The variable domain in full, with the rest retrieved from reference TRBV15 and TRBJ2-1, is DAMVIQNPRYQVTQFGKPVTLSCSQTLNHNVMYWYQQKSSQAPKLLFHYYDKDFNNEADTPDNFQSRRPNTSFCFLDIRSPGLGDTAMYLCATSRVSGNYNEQFFGPGTRLTVL.

Many counts were recorded for this clone. The rearrangement joins TRBV4-1 to TRBJ2-5; tentative D call: TRBD1 (5 bases). Germline CDR1 reads MGHRA; CDR2 reads YSYEKL. The length of the CDR3 is 17 residues. Trimming took off 0 bases at V and 4 bases at J, with 18 bases between the two ends. The CDR3 spells CASSQDLNGAQGETQYF. For the CDR3, the DNA is TGCGCCAGCAGCCAAGATCTTAATGGGGCCCAGGGAGAGACCCAGTACTTC.

The genes are TRBV19 and TRBJ2-3; no firm D call. Germline V gives CDR1 LNHDA, CDR2 SQIVND (reference sequence). V was clipped by 4 bases and J by 0 bases, with 8 bases between them. The CDR3 loop spans 14 amino acids. The chain's CDR3 is CASSKGYSTDTQYF. The CDR3 bases are TGTGCCAGTAGTAAAGGGTATAGCACAGATACGCAGTATTTT.

The chain is built from TRBV7-9 and TRBJ2-7, with D perhaps matching TRBD1 (6 bases). V was cut by 7 bases and J by 2 bases, with 18 bases left in between. This CDR3 has 15 amino acids. Looked up from germline, CDR1 is SEHNR and CDR2 is FQNEAQ (reference sequence). The DNA for the CDR3 is TGTGCCAGCACCCCACAGGGTAGTGGGGCCTACGAGCAGTACTTC. It yields the protein CASTPQGSGAYEQYF. The variable domain in full, completed from reference TRBV7-9 and TRBJ2-7, reads DTGVSQNPRHKITKRGQNVTFRCDPISEHNRLYWYRQTLGQGPEFLTYFQNEAQLEKSRLLSDRFSAERPKGSFSTLEIQRTEQGDSAMYLCASTPQGSGAYEQYFGPGTRLTVT.

The chain links TRBV15 to TRBJ1-5, with D unresolved. The germline V gene has CDR1 LNHNV and CDR2 YYDKDF (reference sequence). This CDR3 contains 13 residues. Deletions cut 0 bases from V and 7 bases from J, with 7 bases between. This CDR3 reads CATSRDREQPQHF. CDR3 nucleotides: TGTGCCACCAGCAGAGATCGGGAGCAGCCCCAGCATTTT.

This CDR3 is CASSLAQGRAPQETQYF. The CDR3 nucleotides read TGTGCCAGCAGCTTAGCGCAAGGGCGGGCCCCCCAAGAGACCCAGTACTTC. The chain joins TRBV7-9 to TRBJ2-5, with D possibly being TRBD2 (5 bases). The length of the CDR3 is 17 residues. V was trimmed by 0 bases and J by 1 base, leaving 15 bases between them. Germline V gene data show CDR1 as SEHNR and CDR2 as FQNEAQ (reference sequence).